Presented here are 30 T cell receptor beta chains from one specimen sequenced in a study of blood T cells in healthy people across ages. The authors ran a second PCR of about 6 to 11 cycles using a sample-barcoded 5' primer and a J-beta primer mix. TCRdb recomputed calls from the 5' RACE reads with MiXCR, one row per CDR3 protein. This sample has 660,000 or so distinct CDR3 sequences, with around 54% found just once. The sample comprised blood. These receptors originate from a man aged 60-69 years in good health.

The chain links TRBV27 to TRBJ1-1; D ambiguous. The CDR3 consists of 15 residues. The germline V gene has CDR1 MNHEY and CDR2 SMNVEV (reference sequence). Trimming left V 6 bases short and J 1 base short, with 15 bases between. CDR3: CASSPIPRANTEAFF. In DNA form, the CDR3 reads TGTGCCAGCAGCCCCATTCCAAGGGCGAACACTGAAGCTTTCTTT.

The CDR3 sequence: CASSPGSSALNTEAFF. The DNA for the CDR3 is TGTGCCAGCAGTCCCGGAAGCAGTGCATTGAACACTGAAGCTTTCTTT. The chain couples TRBV11-2 to TRBJ1-1; unclear D gene. This CDR3 contains 16 residues. The ends were cut back, 6 bases at V and 0 bases at J, with 17 bases in the middle. In germline, CDR1 is SGHAT, CDR2 FQNNGV. Supplemented by reference TRBV11-2 and TRBJ1-1, the full variable domain reads EAGVAQSPRYKIIEKRQSVAFWCNPISGHATLYWYQQILGQGPKLLIQFQNNGVVDDSQLPKDRFSAERLKGVDSTLKIQPAKLEDSAVYLCASSPGSSALNTEAFFGQGTRLTVV.

This clonotype showed up just a few times. The CDR3 here is CSARARGGGTYEQYF. As DNA, the CDR3 is TGCAGTGCTAGAGCCCGAGGCGGGGGGACCTACGAGCAGTACTTC. The chain joins TRBV20-1 to TRBJ2-7; 8 bases line up with TRBD2. This CDR3 has 15 residues. Germline V gene sequence: CDR1 DFQATT, CDR2 SNEGSKA (reference sequence). With 1 base clipped from V and 2 bases from J, the junction kept 7 bases outside the gene matches.

Note on this clonotype: The germline gene is not matched at one end of the junction; a read error may be the cause. V usage is TRBV29-1 and J usage is TRBJ2-3; maybe TRBD2 (6 bases). Germline V gives CDR1 SQVTM, CDR2 ANQGSEA. The CDR3 consists of 15 residues. The CDR3 protein is CSVDRRGEVTDTQYF. The CDR3 DNA reads TGTAGCGTTGATAGGCGGGGAGAAGTCACAGATACGCAGTATTTT.

The chain carries TRBV5-1 and TRBJ1-5, with 7 positions matching TRBD1. CDR1 is SGHRS and CDR2 is YFSETQ in the germline V gene. V lost 1 base, J lost 3 bases, and 7 bases stayed unmatched. The CDR3 covers 16 residues. The CDR3 reads CASSLSGRGDNQPQHF. The CDR3 nucleotides are TGCGCCAGCAGCTTGTCGGGCAGGGGGGACAATCAGCCCCAGCATTTT.

This clonotype has more than one count but fewer than ten. This chain uses TRBV29-1 with TRBJ1-1, with D tentatively TRBD1 (5 bases). CDR3 length: 13 residues. The V gene lost 7 bases and the J gene lost 1 base, with 13 bases spanning the gap. Germline V CDR1 and CDR2: SQVTM, ANQGSEA. CDR3 bases: TGCAGCGCCAGGACATCCGGGAACACTGAAGCTTTCTTT. This sequence encodes CSARTSGNTEAFF.

A single count supports this clonotype. The rearrangement links TRBV5-1 to TRBJ2-2; D gene unclear. The CDR3 has 15 residues. Per the germline V gene, CDR1 is SGHRS and CDR2 is YFSETQ. Trimming stripped 0 bases from V and 2 bases from J, with 8 bases between. The CDR3 coding sequence is TGCGCCAGCAGCTTGGGGCAGTTTAACACCGGGGAGCTGTTTTTT. Its protein is CASSLGQFNTGELFF.

The genes are TRBV10-2 and TRBJ1-2; D remains unclear. The CDR3 runs 9 residues. V shed 9 bases and J shed 4 bases, with 3 bases lying between them. The V gene's germline CDR1 is WSHSY and CDR2 SAAADI. CDR3: CASPYGYTF. CDR3 sequence (DNA): TGCGCCAGTCCCTATGGCTACACCTTC.

As concerns this clonotype: A much larger clone is a single base away; this may be a read error. V gene TRBV5-1 combines with J gene TRBJ1-2; no clear D gene. Trimming removed 10 bases at V and 4 bases at J, with 20 bases between. The germline V gene has CDR1 SGHRS and CDR2 YFSETQ. This CDR3 contains 14 residues. This chain's CDR3 is CAGQLGSETYGYTF. CDR3 sequence (DNA): TGCGCCGGCCAACTGGGGAGCGAGACCTATGGCTACACCTTC.

This clonotype was detected only once. The chain recombines TRBV6-5 with TRBJ1-6; maybe TRBD1 (5 bases). The germline V gene encodes CDR1 MNHEY and CDR2 SVGAGI. This CDR3 comprises 14 residues. Trimming shortened V by 6 bases and J by 9 bases, and 15 bases separated the two germline ends. The CDR3 loop is CASSRDPLLSPLHF. The CDR3, as DNA: TGTGCCAGCAGCCGGGACCCCTTACTTTCACCCCTCCACTTT.

Only a few counts were recorded for this clonotype. The CDR3 region has the DNA TGTGCCAGCAGTTTTCGGACTAGCGGGGAGAAGGGCACAGATACGCAGTATTTT. Translation: CASSFRTSGEKGTDTQYF. This sequence joins TRBV12-3 or TRBV12-4 and TRBJ2-3; TRBD2 aligns across 12 bases. The CDR3 has 18 residues. Trimming cost V 3 bases and J 1 base; bases outside gene matches: 8.

The rearrangement uses TRBV12-3 or TRBV12-4 and TRBJ2-5; maybe TRBD2 (5 bases). The germline V and J ends were trimmed by 7 bases and 2 bases, with 20 bases remaining between them. The CDR3 has 16 residues. CDR3 residues: CASTPQDWHSQETQYF. CDR3 nucleotides: TGTGCCAGCACACCCCAGGACTGGCACTCGCAAGAGACCCAGTACTTC.

J is TRBJ2-1 and V is TRBV6-4; possible D gene TRBD1, 5 bases. Per the germline V gene, CDR1 is MRHNA and CDR2 is SNTAGT. With 0 bases removed from V and 2 bases from J, the gap between germline ends came to 17 bases. This CDR3 is built from 18 residues. The CDR3 DNA follows: TGTGCCAGCAGTGACTCGAAGGGTCAGGGCCAGACCTACAATGAGCAGTTCTTC. Translated, it gives CASSDSKGQGQTYNEQFF.

The chain carries TRBV6-2 or TRBV6-3 and TRBJ1-5, with D perhaps TRBD1 (6 bases). Trimming stripped 6 bases from V and 5 bases from J, with 8 bases between. This CDR3 comprises 12 residues. Germline CDR1 MNHEY, CDR2 SVGEGT. The CDR3 DNA sequence: TGTGCCAGCAGGGACAGTCATCAGCCCCAGCATTTT. Translated, it gives CASRDSHQPQHF.

This clonotype was detected ten times or more. The V gene is TRBV19, the J gene TRBJ2-6; 10 nucleotides match TRBD1. Germline V gene lookup returns CDR1 LNHDA and CDR2 SQIVND (reference sequence). V was clipped by 4 bases and J by 2 bases; unmatched bases: 8. This CDR3 spans 18 amino acids. CDR3 in DNA: TGTGCCAGTAGTACTCGGACAGGGGGGATAGCTGGGGCCAACGTCCTGACTTTC. This gives the protein CASSTRTGGIAGANVLTF.

This rearrangement joins TRBV24-1 to TRBJ2-1; 12 nucleotides match TRBD2. CDR1 KGHDR and CDR2 SFDVKD come from the germline V gene. The CDR3 loop spans 17 amino acids. Trimming took 4 bases from V and 0 from J; bases not matched to a gene: 3. CDR3 in amino acids: CATSDGTSGHSYNEQFF. The CDR3, as DNA: TGTGCCACCAGTGACGGGACTAGCGGGCACTCCTACAATGAGCAGTTCTTC.

In DNA, the CDR3 is TGCAGCGTTGAACCGACAGTTTATGGCTACACCTTC. Translation: CSVEPTVYGYTF. This rearrangement joins TRBV29-1 to TRBJ1-2; possible D gene TRBD1, 5 bases. There are 12 residues in the CDR3. Trimming took off 2 bases at V and 5 bases at J, with 9 bases between the two ends. The germline V gene has CDR1 SQVTM and CDR2 ANQGSEA. The whole variable domain, filled in from reference TRBV29-1 and TRBJ1-2, reads SAVISQKPSRDICQRGTSLTIQCQVDSQVTMMFWYRQQPGQSLTLIATANQGSEATYESGFVIDKFPISRPNLTFSTLTVSNMSPEDSSIYLCSVEPTVYGYTFGSGTRLTVV.

For this clonotype: Germline and junction disagree at one end, which may indicate a read error. The chain couples TRBV29-1 to TRBJ2-1; 13 bases map to TRBD2. Germline CDR1 SQVTM, CDR2 ANQGSEA. The CDR3 length is 13 residues. Here the CDR3 reads CSIRTSGGNERFF. The CDR3 DNA reads as TGCAGCATCAGGACTAGCGGGGGAAATGAGCGGTTCTTC.

The rearrangement links TRBV4-1 to TRBJ2-3; the match to TRBD1 covers 9 bases. There are 18 residues in the CDR3. The V segment lost 0 bases and the J segment 4 bases; nucleotides outside the gene matches: 11. Germline CDR1 and CDR2: MGHRA and YSYEKL. The chain's CDR3 is CASSQDWGQGNFADTQYF. CDR3 sequence (DNA): TGCGCCAGCAGCCAAGATTGGGGACAGGGTAATTTTGCAGATACGCAGTATTTT.

V usage is TRBV4-1 and J usage is TRBJ1-1, with D possibly TRBD1 on 5 matching bases. V shed 6 bases and J shed 0 bases, with 11 bases lying between them. Looked up from germline, CDR1 is MGHRA and CDR2 is YSYEKL. The length of the CDR3 is 14 residues. Here the CDR3 reads CASRVTVMNTEAFF. The DNA for the CDR3 is TGCGCCAGCAGGGTGACAGTTATGAACACTGAAGCTTTCTTT.

The chain carries TRBV20-1 and TRBJ1-2, with D hard to call. Germline assignment: CDR1 DFQATT and CDR2 SNEGSKA (reference sequence). The CDR3 is made up of 13 amino acids. V lost 3 bases and J lost 10, with 18 bases in between. The CDR3 DNA is TGCAGTGCTAGGCAACCCGCGACTCCCATCTACACCTTC. Amino acids: CSARQPATPIYTF.

The rearrangement uses TRBV18 and TRBJ2-3, with 7 bases that match TRBD2. Germline loops: CDR1 KGHSH, CDR2 LQKENI. The CDR3 length is 15 residues. J was trimmed by 0 bases and V by 3 bases; bases with no gene match: 3. CDR3 sequence (DNA): TGTGCCAGCTCACCGAGGGAGGGGAGCACAGATACGCAGTATTTT. It encodes CASSPREGSTDTQYF.

The chain combines TRBV20-1 with TRBJ2-3; D is possibly TRBD2 (6 bases). Germline V CDR1 and CDR2: DFQATT, SNEGSKA (reference sequence). V was shortened by 7 bases and J by 2 bases, with 13 bases between the two germline ends. The CDR3 runs 13 residues. In DNA form, the CDR3 reads TGCAGTGTTGGGGGGACGTTCACAGATACGCAGTATTTT. This gives the protein CSVGGTFTDTQYF.

This chain joins TRBV12-3 or TRBV12-4 and TRBJ2-3, with 11 bases aligning to TRBD2. This CDR3 is built from 16 residues. V lost 6 bases, J lost 3 bases, and 8 bases stayed unmatched. The CDR3 spells CASSVGTSGRTDTQYF. CDR3 in DNA: TGTGCCAGCAGCGTCGGGACTAGCGGTCGGACAGATACGCAGTATTTT.

J is TRBJ1-6 and V is TRBV20-1; D is undetermined. CDR3 length: 16 amino acids. Germline lookup yields CDR1 DFQATT and CDR2 SNEGSKA (reference sequence). Trimming left V 5 bases short and J 0 bases short, with 14 bases between. DNA of the CDR3: TGCAGTGCTCCAGACCCGAGGAGCTCCTATAATTCACCCCTCCACTTT. Residues: CSAPDPRSSYNSPLHF.

This chain connects TRBV6-2 or TRBV6-3 to TRBJ2-1; the match to TRBD1 covers 8 bases. The germline V gene has CDR1 MNHEY and CDR2 SVGEGT. This CDR3 spans 11 amino acids. V lost 8 bases to trimming and J lost 6 bases; unmatched junction nucleotides: 0. Here the CDR3 reads CASGQGNEQFF. The CDR3 DNA is TGTGCCAGCGGACAGGGCAATGAGCAGTTCTTC.

The V and J genes are TRBV7-9 and TRBJ2-5; no reliable D call. There are 13 residues in the CDR3. Germline CDR1 reads SEHNR; CDR2 reads FQNEAQ (reference sequence). V shed 5 bases and J shed 5 bases, with 12 bases lying between them. This CDR3 reads CASSVEARETQYF. CDR3 sequence (DNA): TGTGCCAGCAGCGTCGAAGCCCGGGAGACCCAGTACTTC.

The V gene is TRBV24-1, the J gene TRBJ2-3; D unclear. Germline CDR1 reads KGHDR; CDR2 reads SFDVKD. This CDR3 comprises 16 residues. Trimming took 0 bases from V and 3 from J, leaving 12 bases between them. CDR3 nucleotides: TGTGCCACCAGTGATTTGAGGATCTCAGGTACAGATACGCAGTATTTT. This gives the protein CATSDLRISGTDTQYF.

This clonotype was counted a few times. The V call is TRBV5-1, the J call TRBJ2-7; 9 bases line up with TRBD1. This CDR3 has 15 residues. V lost 4 bases, J lost 1 base, and 6 bases stayed unmatched. Germline-derived CDR1 and CDR2 are SGHRS and YFSETQ. CDR3 nucleotide sequence: TGCGCCAGCAGCCCATGGACAGGGGTATCCTACGAGCAGTACTTC. Encoded protein: CASSPWTGVSYEQYF.

This chain links TRBV7-2 with TRBJ1-5; D is possibly TRBD1 (5 bases). Germline assignment: CDR1 SGHTA and CDR2 FQGNSA. The ends were cut back, 0 bases at V and 1 base at J, with 7 bases in the middle. This CDR3 is 15 amino acids long. The CDR3 loop is CASSLAAGSNQPQHF. For the CDR3, the DNA is TGTGCCAGCAGCTTAGCGGCAGGGAGCAATCAGCCCCAGCATTTT.